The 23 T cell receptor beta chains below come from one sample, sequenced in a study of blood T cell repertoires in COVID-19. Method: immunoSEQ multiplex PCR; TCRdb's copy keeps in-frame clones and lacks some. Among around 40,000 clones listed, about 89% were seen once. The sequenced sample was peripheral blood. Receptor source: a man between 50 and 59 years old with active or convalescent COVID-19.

DNA for the CDR3: TGTGCCAGCAGTGGACCAGGGCCCGGGGAGCTGTTTTTT. This sequence encodes CASSGPGPGELFF. The V gene is TRBV2, the J gene TRBJ2-2, with D possibly TRBD1 on 5 matching bases. Trimming removed 4 bases at V and 6 bases at J, with 9 bases between. The CDR3 has 13 amino acids. CDR1 is SNHLY, CDR2 FYNNEI, per germline.

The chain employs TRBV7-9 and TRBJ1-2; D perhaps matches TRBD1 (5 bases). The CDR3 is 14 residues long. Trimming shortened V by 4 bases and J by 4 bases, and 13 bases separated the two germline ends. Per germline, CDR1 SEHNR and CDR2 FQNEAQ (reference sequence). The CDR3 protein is CASSSAGGSYGYTF. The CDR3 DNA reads TGTGCCAGCAGCTCGGCCGGGGGGAGCTATGGCTACACCTTC.

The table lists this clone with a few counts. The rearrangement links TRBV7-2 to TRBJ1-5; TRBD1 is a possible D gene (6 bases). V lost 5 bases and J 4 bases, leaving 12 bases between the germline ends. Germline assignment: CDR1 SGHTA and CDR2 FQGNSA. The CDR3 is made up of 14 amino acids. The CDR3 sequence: CASSPQGRNQPQHF. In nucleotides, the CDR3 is TGTGCCAGCAGCCCGCAGGGGCGTAATCAGCCCCAGCATTTT.

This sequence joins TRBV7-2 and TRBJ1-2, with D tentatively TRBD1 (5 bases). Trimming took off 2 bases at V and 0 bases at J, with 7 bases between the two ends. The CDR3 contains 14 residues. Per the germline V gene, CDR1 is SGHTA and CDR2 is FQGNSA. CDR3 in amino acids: CASSLQGANYGYTF. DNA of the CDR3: TGTGCCAGCAGCTTACAGGGCGCTAACTATGGCTACACCTTC.

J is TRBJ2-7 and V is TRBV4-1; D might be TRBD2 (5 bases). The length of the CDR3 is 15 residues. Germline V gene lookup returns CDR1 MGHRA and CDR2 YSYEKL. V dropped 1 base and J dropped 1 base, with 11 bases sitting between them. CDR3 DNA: TGCGCCAGCAGCCAAGTACTAGGGCCTTCCTACGAGCAGTACTTC. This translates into CASSQVLGPSYEQYF.

The CDR3 DNA reads as TGTGCCAGCAGCTTGACGTTCGGACAGGGGTCCGGGGAGCTGTTTTTT. Its translation: CASSLTFGQGSGELFF. The chain joins TRBV5-4 to TRBJ2-2; 9 bases match TRBD1. With V trimmed by 1 base and J by 6 bases, 7 bases remained unmatched. This CDR3 spans 16 amino acids. Germline values: CDR1 SGHNT, CDR2 YYREEE (reference sequence).

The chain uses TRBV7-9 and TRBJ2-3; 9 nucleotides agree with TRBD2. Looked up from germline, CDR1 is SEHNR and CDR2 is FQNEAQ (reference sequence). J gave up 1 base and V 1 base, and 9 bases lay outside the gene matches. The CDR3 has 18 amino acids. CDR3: CASSLGGGASGGTDTQYF. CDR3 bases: TGTGCCAGCAGCTTAGGAGGAGGGGCTAGCGGGGGCACAGATACGCAGTATTTT.

The CDR3 is CASSDRAIGELFF. As DNA, the CDR3 is TGTGCCAGCAGTGACAGGGCAATCGGGGAGCTGTTTTTT. The rearrangement joins TRBV2 to TRBJ2-2, with D possibly matching TRBD1 (5 bases). This CDR3 spans 13 amino acids. Trimming removed 3 bases at V and 7 bases at J, with 9 bases between. The germline gives CDR1 SNHLY, CDR2 FYNNEI.

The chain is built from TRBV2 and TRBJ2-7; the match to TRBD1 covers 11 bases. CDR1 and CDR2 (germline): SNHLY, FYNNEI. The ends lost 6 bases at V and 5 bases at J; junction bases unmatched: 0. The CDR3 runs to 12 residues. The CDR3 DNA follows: TGTGCCAGCAGGGACAGGGGGCACGAGCAGTACTTC. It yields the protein CASRDRGHEQYF.

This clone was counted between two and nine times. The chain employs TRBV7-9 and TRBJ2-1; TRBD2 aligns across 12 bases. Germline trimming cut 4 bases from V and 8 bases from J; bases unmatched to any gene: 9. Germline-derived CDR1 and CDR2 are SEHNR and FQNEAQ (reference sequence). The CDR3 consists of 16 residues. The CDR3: CASSSRLAGAEDEQFF. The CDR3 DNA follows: TGTGCCAGCAGCTCCCGACTAGCGGGAGCGGAAGATGAGCAGTTCTTC.

This CDR3 reads CASSPGQGIWANTEAFF. CDR3 nucleotide sequence: TGTGCCAGCAGCCCAGGACAGGGTATCTGGGCGAACACTGAAGCTTTCTTT. The chain is built from TRBV9 and TRBJ1-1, with 8 bases fitting TRBD1. Germline-derived CDR1 and CDR2 are SGDLS and YYNGEE. Losses at the gene ends were 4 bases for V and 1 base for J; bases not matched to a gene: 12. The CDR3 contains 17 residues.

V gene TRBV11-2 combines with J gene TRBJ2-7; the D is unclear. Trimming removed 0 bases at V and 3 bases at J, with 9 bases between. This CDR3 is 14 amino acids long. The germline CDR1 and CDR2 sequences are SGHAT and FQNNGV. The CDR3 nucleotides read TGTGCCAGCAGCTTAGAGCCTTTGAGCTACGAGCAGTACTTC. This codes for CASSLEPLSYEQYF.

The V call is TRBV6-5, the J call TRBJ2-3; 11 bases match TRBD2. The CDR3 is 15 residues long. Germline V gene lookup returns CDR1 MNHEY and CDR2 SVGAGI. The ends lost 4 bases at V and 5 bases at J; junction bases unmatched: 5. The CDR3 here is CASSSGLAGQDTQYF. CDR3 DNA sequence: TGTGCCAGCAGTTCAGGACTAGCGGGTCAAGATACGCAGTATTTT.

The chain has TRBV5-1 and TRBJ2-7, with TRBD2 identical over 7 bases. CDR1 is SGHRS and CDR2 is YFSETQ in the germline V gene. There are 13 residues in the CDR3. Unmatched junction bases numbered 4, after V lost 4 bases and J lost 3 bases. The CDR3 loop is CASSRDYLYEQYF. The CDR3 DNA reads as TGCGCCAGCAGCCGGGACTACCTCTACGAGCAGTACTTC.

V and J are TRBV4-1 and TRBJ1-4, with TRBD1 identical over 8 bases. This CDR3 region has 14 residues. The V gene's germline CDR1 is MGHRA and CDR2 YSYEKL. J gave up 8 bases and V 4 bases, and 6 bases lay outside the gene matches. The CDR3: CASSRGQGSEKLFF. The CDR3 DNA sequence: TGCGCCAGCAGCCGTGGACAGGGTAGCGAAAAACTGTTTTTT.

CDR3 in amino acids: CASSPPTLQGYNSPLHF. The CDR3 DNA is TGTGCCAGCTCACCGCCAACCCTGCAGGGGTATAATTCACCCCTCCACTTT. The V call is TRBV18, the J call TRBJ1-6, with D tentatively TRBD1 (6 bases). The CDR3 covers 17 residues. V lost 3 bases to trimming and J lost 4 bases, with 16 bases between them. CDR1 KGHSH and CDR2 LQKENI come from the germline V gene.

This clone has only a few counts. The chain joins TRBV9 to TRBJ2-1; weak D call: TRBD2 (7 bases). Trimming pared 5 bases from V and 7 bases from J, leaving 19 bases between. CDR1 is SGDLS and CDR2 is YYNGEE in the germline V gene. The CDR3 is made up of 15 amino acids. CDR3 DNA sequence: TGTGCCAGCAGTCCTCGGGGGGCCGACGGGAATGAGCAGTTCTTC. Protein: CASSPRGADGNEQFF.

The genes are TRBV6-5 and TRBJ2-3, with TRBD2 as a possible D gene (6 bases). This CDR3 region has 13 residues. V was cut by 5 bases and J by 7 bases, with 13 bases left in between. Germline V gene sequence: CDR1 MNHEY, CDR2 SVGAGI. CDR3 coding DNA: TGTGCCAGCAGTCGGGAGTCTGGGAATACGCAGTATTTT. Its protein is CASSRESGNTQYF.

The CDR3 DNA reads as TGTGCCACCAGCAGAGGAGACGGGAGGTATTCACCCCTCCACTTT. Translating gives CATSRGDGRYSPLHF. This chain connects TRBV15 to TRBJ1-6, with D uncertain. V lost 1 base and J 8 bases, leaving 12 bases between the germline ends. Germline loops: CDR1 LNHNV, CDR2 YYDKDF (reference sequence). The CDR3 sequence is 15 residues long.

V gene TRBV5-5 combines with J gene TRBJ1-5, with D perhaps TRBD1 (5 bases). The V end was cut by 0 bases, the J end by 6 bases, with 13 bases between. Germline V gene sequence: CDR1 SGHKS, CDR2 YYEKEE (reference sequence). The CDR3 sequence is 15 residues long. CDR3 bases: TGTGCCAGCAGCTTGGTCCCGGCCCAGGGTCAGCCCCAGCATTTT. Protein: CASSLVPAQGQPQHF.

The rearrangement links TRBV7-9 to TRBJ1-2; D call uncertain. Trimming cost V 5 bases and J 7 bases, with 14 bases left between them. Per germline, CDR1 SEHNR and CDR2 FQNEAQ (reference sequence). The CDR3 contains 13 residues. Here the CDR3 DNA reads TGTGCCAGCAGCGCGCGCCAAGCGGCTGGCTACACCTTC. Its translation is CASSARQAAGYTF. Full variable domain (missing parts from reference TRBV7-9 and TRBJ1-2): DTGVSQNPRHKITKRGQNVTFRCDPISEHNRLYWYRQTLGQGPEFLTYFQNEAQLEKSRLLSDRFSAERPKGSFSTLEIQRTEQGDSAMYLCASSARQAAGYTFGSGTRLTVV.

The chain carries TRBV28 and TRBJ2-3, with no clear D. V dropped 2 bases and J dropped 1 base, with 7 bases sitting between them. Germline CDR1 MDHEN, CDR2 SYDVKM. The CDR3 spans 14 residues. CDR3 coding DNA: TGTGCCAGCAGTTTAATTGGCCGCACAGATACGCAGTATTTT. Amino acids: CASSLIGRTDTQYF.

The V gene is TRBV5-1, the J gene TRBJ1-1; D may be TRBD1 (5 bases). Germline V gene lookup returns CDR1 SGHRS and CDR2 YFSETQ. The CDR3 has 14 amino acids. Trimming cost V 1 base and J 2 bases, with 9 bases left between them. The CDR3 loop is CASSLSRTNTEAFF. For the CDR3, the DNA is TGCGCCAGCAGCTTGAGTCGGACAAACACTGAAGCTTTCTTT.